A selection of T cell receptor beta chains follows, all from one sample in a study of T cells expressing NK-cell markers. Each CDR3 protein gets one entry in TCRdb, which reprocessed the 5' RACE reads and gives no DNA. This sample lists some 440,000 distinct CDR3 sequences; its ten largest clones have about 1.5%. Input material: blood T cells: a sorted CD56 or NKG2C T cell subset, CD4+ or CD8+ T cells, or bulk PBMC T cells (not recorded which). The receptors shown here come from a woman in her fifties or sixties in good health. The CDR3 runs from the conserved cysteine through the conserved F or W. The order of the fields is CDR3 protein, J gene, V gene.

CDR3aa: CASSQYPARSTDTQYF
j_gene: TRBJ2-3
v_gene: TRBV3-1

CDR3aa: CASSLRGLGGGEQFF
j_gene: TRBJ2-1
v_gene: TRBV11-3

CDR3aa: CATRDRRDTQYF
j_gene: TRBJ2-3
v_gene: TRBV6-2/TRBV6-3

CDR3aa: CASSLTGRTSGSNEQFF
j_gene: TRBJ2-1
v_gene: TRBV11-2

CDR3aa: CASSSDSYGYTF
j_gene: TRBJ1-2
v_gene: TRBV6-6

CDR3aa: CASSPGGGFGGSGDTQYF
j_gene: TRBJ2-3
v_gene: TRBV7-6

CDR3aa: CASSYLTSGSVREQFF
j_gene: TRBJ2-1
v_gene: TRBV6-6

CDR3aa: CSVVAGQGRGGYTF
j_gene: TRBJ1-2
v_gene: TRBV29-1

CDR3aa: CASSQKPGWTGELFF
j_gene: TRBJ2-2
v_gene: TRBV14

CDR3aa: CATSGLEGTDTQYF
j_gene: TRBJ2-3
v_gene: TRBV24-1

CDR3aa: CASTELWTEAFF
j_gene: TRBJ1-1
v_gene: TRBV11-2

CDR3aa: CASSYRQGYGYTF
j_gene: TRBJ1-2
v_gene: TRBV6-2/TRBV6-3

CDR3aa: CSVTDRRLSLNTEAFF
j_gene: TRBJ1-1
v_gene: TRBV20-1

CDR3aa: CASSQEMDMNTEAFF
j_gene: TRBJ1-1
v_gene: TRBV14

CDR3aa: CASSVGDGQETQYF
j_gene: TRBJ2-5
v_gene: TRBV5-5

CDR3aa: CASSLGGLETGEQFF
j_gene: TRBJ2-1
v_gene: TRBV11-3

CDR3aa: CASSVTGKGGEQFF
j_gene: TRBJ2-1
v_gene: TRBV5-5

CDR3aa: CASSLRLAGGSSYEQYF
j_gene: TRBJ2-7
v_gene: TRBV5-1

CDR3aa: CASNLGQVQGSEQFF
j_gene: TRBJ2-1
v_gene: TRBV5-1

CDR3aa: CASSSAGPFYEQYF
j_gene: TRBJ2-7
v_gene: TRBV19

CDR3aa: CASNSESNQPQHF
j_gene: TRBJ1-5
v_gene: TRBV6-6

CDR3aa: CASSLRGGPNNEQFF
j_gene: TRBJ2-1
v_gene: TRBV5-1

CDR3aa: CASTHGRQVSRGQFF
j_gene: TRBJ2-1
v_gene: TRBV12-3/TRBV12-4

CDR3aa: CASSIRDSPNYGYTF
j_gene: TRBJ1-2
v_gene: TRBV12-3/TRBV12-4

CDR3aa: CASRESTGNFEAFF
j_gene: TRBJ1-1
v_gene: TRBV10-2

CDR3aa: CASKEGDSSNEQFF
j_gene: TRBJ2-1
v_gene: TRBV4-2

CDR3aa: CSASLAGPGEQYF
j_gene: TRBJ2-7
v_gene: TRBV20-1

CDR3aa: CASSVGEGGYTEAFF
j_gene: TRBJ1-1
v_gene: TRBV9

CDR3aa: CASSQGWVEEKLFF
j_gene: TRBJ1-4
v_gene: TRBV14

CDR3aa: CATSDVGTAPSGAFF
j_gene: TRBJ1-1
v_gene: TRBV24-1